This TCR beta chain was captured by sequencing in a study of blood T cell repertoires in COVID-19. On the study more broadly: T cells, B-cell-depleted T cells, or PBMCs supplied cDNA or gDNA.

The V end lost 3 bases, the J end lost 5 bases, and 15 bases lay between the germline ends. Germline CDR1 SGHDT, CDR2 YYEEEE. CDR3 size: 16 residues. Authors' methods: Researchers report that nucleated cell counts were estimated from reference gene primer amplification. Sequencing was performed with immunoSEQ multiplex PCR; in TCRdb, only in-frame clones are kept and a portion is missing. V, J and clone size derive from that table, while D and trimming were established from the DNA sequence. The sample consists of some 240,000 clones, approximately 80% of them appearing once. V is TRBV5-6 and J is TRBJ1-6; weak D call: TRBD1 (5 bases). The receptor was derived from a middle-aged man with active or convalescent COVID-19. Sequences were obtained from peripheral blood. This chain's CDR3 is CASSSGWGVDNSPLHF. In nucleotides, the CDR3 is TGTGCCAGCAGCTCGGGATGGGGGGTAGATAATTCACCCCTCCACTTT.